This T cell receptor beta chain was sequenced during a study of radiotherapy plus CTLA-4 blockade in lung cancer. About the study: In approximately 17% of patients, objective responses were seen; approximately 34% had disease control.

With ipilimumab providing CTLA-4 blockade, focal radiation was administered to patients who had chemo-refractory metastatic non-small-cell lung cancer. The study, taken as a whole, reports: The study found tumor-derived TCR clones expanded in blood after radiotherapy plus ipilimumab. With interferon-beta, early dynamics of blood T cell clones were reported to best predict response.

The ends were cut back, 0 bases at V and 6 bases at J, with 8 bases in the middle. The germline V gene has CDR1 MNHEY and CDR2 SVGAGI. The CDR3 extends over 14 amino acids. This clone was counted a single time. Its antigen is undetermined. Produced via immunoSEQ multiplex PCR; TCRdb's table is partial and in-frame only. Of approximately 33,000 clones in the sample, around 73% are singletons; the top ten hold around 7.5%. This sequence joins TRBV6-5 and TRBJ2-2; no firm D call. The receptor was isolated from a human donor with non-small cell lung cancer who had stable disease on radiotherapy plus ipilimumab. The sample in question was peripheral blood, obtained from a patient treated with radiotherapy plus ipilimumab. The DNA for the CDR3 is TGTGCCAGCAGTTACTCAGGGTTGGCCGGGGAGCTGTTTTTT. It translates to CASSYSGLAGELFF.